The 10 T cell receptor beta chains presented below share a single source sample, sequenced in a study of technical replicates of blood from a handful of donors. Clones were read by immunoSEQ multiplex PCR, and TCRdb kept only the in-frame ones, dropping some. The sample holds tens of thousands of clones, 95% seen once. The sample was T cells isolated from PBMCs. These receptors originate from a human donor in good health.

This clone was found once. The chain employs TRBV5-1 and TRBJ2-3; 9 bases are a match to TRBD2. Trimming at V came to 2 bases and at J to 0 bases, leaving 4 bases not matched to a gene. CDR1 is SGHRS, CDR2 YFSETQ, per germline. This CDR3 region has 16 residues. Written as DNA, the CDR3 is TGCGCCAGCAGCTTCCAAGCGGGAGGAAGCACAGATACGCAGTATTTT. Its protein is CASSFQAGGSTDTQYF.

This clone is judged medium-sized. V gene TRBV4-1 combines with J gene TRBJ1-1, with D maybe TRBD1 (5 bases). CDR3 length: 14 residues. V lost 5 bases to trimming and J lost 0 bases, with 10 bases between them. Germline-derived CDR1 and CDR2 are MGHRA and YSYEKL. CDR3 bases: TGCGCCAGCAGCTACGGACAATTGAACACTGAAGCTTTCTTT. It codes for CASSYGQLNTEAFF.

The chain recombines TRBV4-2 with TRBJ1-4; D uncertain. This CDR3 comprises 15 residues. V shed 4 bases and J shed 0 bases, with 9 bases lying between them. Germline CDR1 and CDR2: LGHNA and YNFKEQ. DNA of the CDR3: TGTGCCAGCAGCCTGAGGAGTACAACTAATGAAAAACTGTTTTTT. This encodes CASSLRSTTNEKLFF.

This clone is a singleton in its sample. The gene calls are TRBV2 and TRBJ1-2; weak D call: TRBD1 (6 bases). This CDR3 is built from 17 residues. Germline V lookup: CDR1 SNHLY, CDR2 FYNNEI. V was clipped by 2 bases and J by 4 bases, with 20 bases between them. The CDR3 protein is CASSELGIRGAGYGYTF. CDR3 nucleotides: TGTGCCAGCAGTGAATTAGGGATACGGGGGGCCGGCTATGGCTACACCTTC.

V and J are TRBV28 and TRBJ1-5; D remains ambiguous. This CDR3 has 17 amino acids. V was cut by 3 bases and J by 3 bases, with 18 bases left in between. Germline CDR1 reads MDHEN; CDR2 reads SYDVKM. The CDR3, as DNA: TGTGCCAGCAGTTTCGGAAGACAAACGGTTTTCAATCAGCCCCAGCATTTT. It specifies CASSFGRQTVFNQPQHF.

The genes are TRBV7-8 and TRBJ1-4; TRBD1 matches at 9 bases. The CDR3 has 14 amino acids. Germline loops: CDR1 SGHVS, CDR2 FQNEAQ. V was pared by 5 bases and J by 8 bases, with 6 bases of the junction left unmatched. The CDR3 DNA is TGTGCCAGCAGCGGGACAGGGTGGGGGGAAAAACTGTTTTTT. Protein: CASSGTGWGEKLFF.

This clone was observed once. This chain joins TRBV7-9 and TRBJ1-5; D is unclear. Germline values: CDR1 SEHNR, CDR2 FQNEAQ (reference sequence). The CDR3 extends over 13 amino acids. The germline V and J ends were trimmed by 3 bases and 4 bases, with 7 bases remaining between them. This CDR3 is CASSLHWNQPQHF. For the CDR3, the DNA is TGTGCCAGCAGCTTGCACTGGAATCAGCCCCAGCATTTT.

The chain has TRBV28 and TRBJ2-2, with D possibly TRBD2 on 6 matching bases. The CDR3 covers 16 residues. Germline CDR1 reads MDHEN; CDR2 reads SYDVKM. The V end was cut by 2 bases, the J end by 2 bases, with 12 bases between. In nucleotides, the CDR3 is TGTGCCAGCAGTTTAAAGGGACTTCTAAACACCGGGGAGCTGTTTTTT. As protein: CASSLKGLLNTGELFF.

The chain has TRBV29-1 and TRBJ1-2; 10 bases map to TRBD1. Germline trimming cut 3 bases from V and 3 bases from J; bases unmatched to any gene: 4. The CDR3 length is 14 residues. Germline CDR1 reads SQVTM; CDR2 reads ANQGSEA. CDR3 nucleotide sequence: TGCAGCGTTGATGCGGACAGGGGGTACTATGGCTACACCTTC. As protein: CSVDADRGYYGYTF.

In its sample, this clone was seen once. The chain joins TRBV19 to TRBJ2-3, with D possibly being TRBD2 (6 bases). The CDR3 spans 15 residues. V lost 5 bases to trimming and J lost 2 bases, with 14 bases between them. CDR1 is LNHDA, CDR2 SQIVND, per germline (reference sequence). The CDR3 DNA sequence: TGTGCCAGTAGTCTACGCGGACTACACACAGATACGCAGTATTTT. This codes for CASSLRGLHTDTQYF.